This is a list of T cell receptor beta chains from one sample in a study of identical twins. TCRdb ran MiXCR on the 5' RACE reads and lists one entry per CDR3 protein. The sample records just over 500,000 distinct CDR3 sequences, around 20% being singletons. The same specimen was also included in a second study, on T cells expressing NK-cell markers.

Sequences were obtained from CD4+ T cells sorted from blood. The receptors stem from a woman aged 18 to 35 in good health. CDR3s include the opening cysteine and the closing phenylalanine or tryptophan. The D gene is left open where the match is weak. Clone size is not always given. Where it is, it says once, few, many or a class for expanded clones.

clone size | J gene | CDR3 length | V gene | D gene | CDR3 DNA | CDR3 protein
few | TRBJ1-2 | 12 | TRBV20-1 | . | TGCAGTGCTAGCGACCTTGGTTATGGCTACACCTTC | CSASDLGYGYTF
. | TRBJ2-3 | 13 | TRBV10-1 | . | TGCGCCAGCTCCCGCGAGCCCACAGATACGCAGTATTTT | CASSREPTDTQYF
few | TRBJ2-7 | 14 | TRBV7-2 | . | TGTGCCAGCAGCTCTTACACCCGCTCCTACGAGCAGTACTTC | CASSSYTRSYEQYF
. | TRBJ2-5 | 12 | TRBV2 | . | TGTGCCAGCAGTACCACGGGGGAGACCCAGTACTTC | CASSTTGETQYF
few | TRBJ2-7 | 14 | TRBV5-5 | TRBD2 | TGTGCCAGCAGCTCCCTGGGGGGGTCCTACGAGCAGTACTTC | CASSSLGGSYEQYF
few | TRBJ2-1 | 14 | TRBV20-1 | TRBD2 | TGCAGTGCTAGTAGACTAGCGGGGGGTAATGAGCAGTTCTTC | CSASRLAGGNEQFF
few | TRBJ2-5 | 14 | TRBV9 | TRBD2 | TGTGCCAGCAGCGAGCGAGCGGGGAGGGAGACCCAGTACTTC | CASSERAGRETQYF
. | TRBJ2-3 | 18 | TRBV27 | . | TGTGCCAGCAGTTTAGATGCGGAACAGGGATTTAGCACAGATACGCAGTATTTT | CASSLDAEQGFSTDTQYF
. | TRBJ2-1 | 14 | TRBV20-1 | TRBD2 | TGCAGTGCTAGATCCGCGGGAGCTCCAAGAGAGCAGTTCTTC | CSARSAGAPREQFF
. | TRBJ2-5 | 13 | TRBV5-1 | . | TGCGCCAGCAGCTTAGGCGGAGACCGGACCCAGTACTTC | CASSLGGDRTQYF
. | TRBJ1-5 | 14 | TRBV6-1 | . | TGTGCCAGCAGTGACAGATTTAGCAATCAGCCCCAGCATTTT | CASSDRFSNQPQHF
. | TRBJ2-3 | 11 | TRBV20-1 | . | TGCAGTGCTAGCCCCACAGATACGCAGTATTTT | CSASPTDTQYF
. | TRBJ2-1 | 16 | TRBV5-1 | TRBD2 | TGCGCCAGCAGCGGCGGTAGACTAGCGGAGCCATATGAGCAGTTCTTC | CASSGGRLAEPYEQFF
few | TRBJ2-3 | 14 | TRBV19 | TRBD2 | TGTGCCAGTAGCACTAGCGGGAGAACAGATACGCAGTATTTT | CASSTSGRTDTQYF
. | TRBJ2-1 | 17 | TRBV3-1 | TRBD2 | TGTGCCAGCAGCCAAGTCCCTAGCGGGGGTAATTACAATGAGCAGTTCTTC | CASSQVPSGGNYNEQFF
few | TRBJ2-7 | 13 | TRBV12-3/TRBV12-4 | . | TGTGCCAGCAGCCCCCGACTATACTACGAGCAGTACTTC | CASSPRLYYEQYF
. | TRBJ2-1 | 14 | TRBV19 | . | TGTGCCAGTAGTATAAGGACGGGGTACAATGAGCAGTTCTTC | CASSIRTGYNEQFF